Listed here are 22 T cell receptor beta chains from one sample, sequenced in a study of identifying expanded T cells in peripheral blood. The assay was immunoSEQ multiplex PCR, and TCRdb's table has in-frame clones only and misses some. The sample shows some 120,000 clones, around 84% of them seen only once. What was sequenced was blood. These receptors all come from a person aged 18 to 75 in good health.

The CDR3, as DNA: TGTGCCAGCGAAGACAGGGGGAGTTCGAGAGATACGCAGTATTTT. This encodes CASEDRGSSRDTQYF. The chain recombines TRBV25-1 with TRBJ2-3; 9 nucleotides line up with TRBD1. The CDR3 totals 15 residues. V shed 8 bases and J 5 bases; nucleotides not matched to a gene: 11. Germline V gene sequence: CDR1 MGHDK, CDR2 SYGVNS.

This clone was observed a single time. CDR3 protein: CASSPSTANTEAFF. In DNA, the CDR3 is TGTGCCAGCAGCCCTTCGACCGCGAACACTGAAGCTTTCTTT. The rearrangement uses TRBV7-2 and TRBJ1-1; D not resolved. CDR1 and CDR2 (germline): SGHTA, FQGNSA. The V end was cut by 5 bases, the J end by 1 base, with 11 bases between. This CDR3 is built from 14 residues.

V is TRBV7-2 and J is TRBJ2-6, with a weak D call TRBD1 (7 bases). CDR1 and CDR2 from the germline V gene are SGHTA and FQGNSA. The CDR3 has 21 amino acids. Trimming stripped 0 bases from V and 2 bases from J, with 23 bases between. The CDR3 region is CASSLAWNSRGRFAGANVLTF. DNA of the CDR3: TGTGCCAGCAGCTTAGCGTGGAATAGCAGGGGGAGGTTCGCTGGGGCCAACGTCCTGACTTTC.

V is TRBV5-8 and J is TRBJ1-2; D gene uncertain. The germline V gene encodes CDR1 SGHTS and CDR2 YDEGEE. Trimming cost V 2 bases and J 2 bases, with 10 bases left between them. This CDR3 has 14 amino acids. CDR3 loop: CASSFGAGNYGYTF. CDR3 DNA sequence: TGTGCCAGCAGCTTCGGTGCGGGAAACTATGGCTACACCTTC.

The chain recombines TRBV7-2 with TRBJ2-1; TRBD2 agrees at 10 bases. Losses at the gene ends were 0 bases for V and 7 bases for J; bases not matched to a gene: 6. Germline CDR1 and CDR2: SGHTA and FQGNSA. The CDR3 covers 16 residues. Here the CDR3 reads CASSLAGSGGVNEQFF. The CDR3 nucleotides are TGTGCCAGCAGCTTAGCAGGGAGCGGGGGGGTTAATGAGCAGTTCTTC.

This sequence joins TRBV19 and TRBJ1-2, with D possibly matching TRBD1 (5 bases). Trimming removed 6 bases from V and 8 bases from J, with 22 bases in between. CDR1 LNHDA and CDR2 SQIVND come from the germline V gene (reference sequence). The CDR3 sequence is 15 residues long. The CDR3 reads CASRIGTASYLGYTF. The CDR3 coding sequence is TGTGCCAGTAGAATTGGGACGGCCAGTTATCTCGGCTACACCTTC.

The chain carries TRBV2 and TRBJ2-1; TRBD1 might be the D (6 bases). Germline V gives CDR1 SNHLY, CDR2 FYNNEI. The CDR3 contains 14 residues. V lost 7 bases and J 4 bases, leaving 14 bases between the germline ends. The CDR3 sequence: CASNLRTAYNEQFF. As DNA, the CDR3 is TGTGCCAGCAATCTGAGGACAGCTTACAATGAGCAGTTCTTC.

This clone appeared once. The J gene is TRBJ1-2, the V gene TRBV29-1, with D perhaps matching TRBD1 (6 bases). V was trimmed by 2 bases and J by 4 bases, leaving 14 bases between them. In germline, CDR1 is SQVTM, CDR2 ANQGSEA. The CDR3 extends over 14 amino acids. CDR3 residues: CSVEKGGARYGYTF. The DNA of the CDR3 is TGCAGCGTTGAAAAGGGGGGGGCGCGCTATGGCTACACCTTC. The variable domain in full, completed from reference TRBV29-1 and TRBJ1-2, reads SAVISQKPSRDICQRGTSLTIQCQVDSQVTMMFWYRQQPGQSLTLIATANQGSEATYESGFVIDKFPISRPNLTFSTLTVSNMSPEDSSIYLCSVEKGGARYGYTFGSGTRLTVV.

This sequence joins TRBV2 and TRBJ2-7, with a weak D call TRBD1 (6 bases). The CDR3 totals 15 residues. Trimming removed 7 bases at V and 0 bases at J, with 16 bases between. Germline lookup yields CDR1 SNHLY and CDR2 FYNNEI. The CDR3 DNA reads TGTGCCAGCAAATCCACAGGGTCCCCCTCCTACGAGCAGTACTTC. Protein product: CASKSTGSPSYEQYF.

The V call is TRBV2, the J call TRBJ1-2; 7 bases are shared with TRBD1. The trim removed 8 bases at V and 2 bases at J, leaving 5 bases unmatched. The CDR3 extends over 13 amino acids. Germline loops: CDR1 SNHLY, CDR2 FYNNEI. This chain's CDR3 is CASQTGRNYGYTF. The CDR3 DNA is TGTGCCAGCCAGACAGGGAGGAACTATGGCTACACCTTC.

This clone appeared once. The CDR3 DNA sequence: TGCGCCAGCAGCCCACGCCTCTTACCGGGACAGGGGAAGGGCACTGAAGCTTTCTTT. It encodes CASSPRLLPGQGKGTEAFF. V and J are TRBV5-1 and TRBJ1-1, with 10 nucleotides matching TRBD1. Germline CDR1 and CDR2: SGHRS and YFSETQ. The V segment lost 4 bases and the J segment 4 bases; nucleotides outside the gene matches: 19. There are 19 residues in the CDR3. The variable domain in full, completed from reference TRBV5-1 and TRBJ1-1, reads KAGVTQTPRYLIKTRGQQVTLSCSPISGHRSVSWYQQTPGQGLQFLFEYFSETQRNKGNFPGRFSGRQFSNSRSEMNVSTLELGDSALYLCASSPRLLPGQGKGTEAFFGQGTRLTVV.

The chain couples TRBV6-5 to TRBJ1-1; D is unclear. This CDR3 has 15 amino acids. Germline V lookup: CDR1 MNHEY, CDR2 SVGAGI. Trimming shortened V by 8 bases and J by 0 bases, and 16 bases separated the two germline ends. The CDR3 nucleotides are TGTGCCAGCTCCGTTGCCCCCATCATGAACACTGAAGCTTTCTTT. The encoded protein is CASSVAPIMNTEAFF.

The CDR3, as DNA: TGTGCCAGCAGCTTGAGGGTAGACGGGATTAAAGAGACCCAGTACTTC. Translating it yields CASSLRVDGIKETQYF. The chain combines TRBV5-4 with TRBJ2-5, with D perhaps TRBD2 (5 bases). The CDR3 has 16 amino acids. Germline V gene sequence: CDR1 SGHNT, CDR2 YYREEE (reference sequence). V was pared by 1 base and J by 3 bases, with 16 bases between.

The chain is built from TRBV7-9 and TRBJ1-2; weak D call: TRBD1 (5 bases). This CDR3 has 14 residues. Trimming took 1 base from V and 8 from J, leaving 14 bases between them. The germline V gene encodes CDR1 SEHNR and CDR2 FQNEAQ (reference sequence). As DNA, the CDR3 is TGTGCCAGCAGCTTAGGCGGGACTCGAGGAGGCTACACCTTC. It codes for CASSLGGTRGGYTF.

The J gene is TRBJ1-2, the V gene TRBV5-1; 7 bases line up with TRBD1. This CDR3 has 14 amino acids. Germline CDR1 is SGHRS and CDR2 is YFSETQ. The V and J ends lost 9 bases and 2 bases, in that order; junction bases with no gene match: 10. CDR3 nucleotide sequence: TGCGCCACCCGACAGGGAACGACGAACTATGGCTACACCTTC. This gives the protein CATRQGTTNYGYTF.

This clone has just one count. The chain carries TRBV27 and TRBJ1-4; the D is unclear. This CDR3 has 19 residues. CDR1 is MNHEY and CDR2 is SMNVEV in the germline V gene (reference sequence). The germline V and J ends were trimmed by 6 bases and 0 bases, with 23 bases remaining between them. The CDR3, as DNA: TGTGCCAGCAGCCTCACTCAAGTCGCACCGCTTGCAACTAATGAAAAACTGTTTTTT. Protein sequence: CASSLTQVAPLATNEKLFF.

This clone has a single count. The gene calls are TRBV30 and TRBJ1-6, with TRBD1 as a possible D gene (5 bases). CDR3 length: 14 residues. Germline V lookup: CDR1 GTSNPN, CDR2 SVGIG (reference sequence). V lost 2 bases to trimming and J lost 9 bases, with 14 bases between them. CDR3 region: CAWSPPGGSSPLHF. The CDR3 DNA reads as TGTGCCTGGAGTCCTCCGGGGGGTAGTTCACCCCTCCACTTT.

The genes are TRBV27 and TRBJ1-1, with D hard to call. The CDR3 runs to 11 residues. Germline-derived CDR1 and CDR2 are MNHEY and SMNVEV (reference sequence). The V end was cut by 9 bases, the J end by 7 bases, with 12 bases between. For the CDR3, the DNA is TGTGCCAGTCGAGCTAGAAATGAAGCTTTCTTT. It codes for CASRARNEAFF.

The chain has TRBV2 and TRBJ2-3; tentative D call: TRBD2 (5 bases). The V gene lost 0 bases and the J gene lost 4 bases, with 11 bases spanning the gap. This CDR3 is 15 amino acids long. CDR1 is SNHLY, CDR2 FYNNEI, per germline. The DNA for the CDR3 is TGTGCCAGCAGTGAAGCGCGACTACATGCAGATACGCAGTATTTT. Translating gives CASSEARLHADTQYF.

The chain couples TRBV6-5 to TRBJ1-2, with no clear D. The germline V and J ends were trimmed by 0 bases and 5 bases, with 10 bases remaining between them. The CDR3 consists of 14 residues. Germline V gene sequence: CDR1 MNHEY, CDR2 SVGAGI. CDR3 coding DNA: TGTGCCAGCAGTTACTCAGGAAAACGGTATGGCTACACCTTC. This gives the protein CASSYSGKRYGYTF.

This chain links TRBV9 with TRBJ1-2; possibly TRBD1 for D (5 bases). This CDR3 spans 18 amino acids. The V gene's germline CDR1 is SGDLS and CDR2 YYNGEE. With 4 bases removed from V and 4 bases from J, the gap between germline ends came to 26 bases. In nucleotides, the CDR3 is TGTGCCAGCAGCTACCGGGACGGAGTGTCTTACTCCTTCTATGGCTACACCTTC. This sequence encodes CASSYRDGVSYSFYGYTF.

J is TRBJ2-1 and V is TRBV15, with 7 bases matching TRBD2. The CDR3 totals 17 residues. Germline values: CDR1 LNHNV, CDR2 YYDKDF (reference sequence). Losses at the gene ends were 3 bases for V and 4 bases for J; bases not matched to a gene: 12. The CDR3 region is CATSRSPSGRFYNEQFF. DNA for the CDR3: TGTGCCACCAGCAGGTCCCCCTCCGGGAGGTTTTACAATGAGCAGTTCTTC. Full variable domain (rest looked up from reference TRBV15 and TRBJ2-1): DAMVIQNPRYQVTQFGKPVTLSCSQTLNHNVMYWYQQKSSQAPKLLFHYYDKDFNNEADTPDNFQSRRPNTSFCFLDIRSPGLGDTAMYLCATSRSPSGRFYNEQFFGPGTRLTVL.